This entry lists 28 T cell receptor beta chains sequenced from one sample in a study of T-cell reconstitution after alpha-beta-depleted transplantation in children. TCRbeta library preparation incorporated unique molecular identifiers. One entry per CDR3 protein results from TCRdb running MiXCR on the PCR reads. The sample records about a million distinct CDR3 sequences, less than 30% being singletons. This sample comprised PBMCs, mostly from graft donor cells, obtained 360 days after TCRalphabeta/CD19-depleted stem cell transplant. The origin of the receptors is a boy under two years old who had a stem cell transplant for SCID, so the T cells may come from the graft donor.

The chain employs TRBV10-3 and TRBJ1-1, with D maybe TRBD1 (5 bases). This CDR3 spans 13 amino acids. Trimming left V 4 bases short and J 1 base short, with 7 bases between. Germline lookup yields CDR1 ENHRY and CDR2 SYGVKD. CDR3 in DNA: TGTGCCATCAGTGCCGGGGGGAACACTGAAGCTTTCTTT. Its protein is CAISAGGNTEAFF.

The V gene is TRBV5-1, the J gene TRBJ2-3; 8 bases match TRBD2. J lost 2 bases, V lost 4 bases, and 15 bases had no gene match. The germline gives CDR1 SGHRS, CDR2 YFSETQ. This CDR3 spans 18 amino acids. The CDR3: CASSLGLWVAGNTDTQYF. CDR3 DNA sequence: TGCGCCAGCAGCCTAGGACTTTGGGTAGCGGGGAACACAGATACGCAGTATTTT.

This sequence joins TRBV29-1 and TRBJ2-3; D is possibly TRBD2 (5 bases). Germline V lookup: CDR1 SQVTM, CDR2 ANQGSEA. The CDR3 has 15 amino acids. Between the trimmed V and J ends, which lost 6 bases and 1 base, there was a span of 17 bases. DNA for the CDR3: TGCAGCGTCCGGGATCACTCCATCGGCACAGATACGCAGTATTTT. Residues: CSVRDHSIGTDTQYF.

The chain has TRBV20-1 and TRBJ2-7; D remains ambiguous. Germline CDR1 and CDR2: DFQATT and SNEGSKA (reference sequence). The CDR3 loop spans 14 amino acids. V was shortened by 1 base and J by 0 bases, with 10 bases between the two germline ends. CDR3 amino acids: CSARARFSSYEQYF. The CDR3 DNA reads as TGCAGTGCTAGAGCCCGATTCAGCTCCTACGAGCAGTACTTC.

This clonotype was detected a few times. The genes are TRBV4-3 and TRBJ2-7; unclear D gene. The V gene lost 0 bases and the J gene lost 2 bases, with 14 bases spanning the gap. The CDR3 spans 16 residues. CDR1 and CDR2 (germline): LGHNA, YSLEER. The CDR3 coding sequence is TGCGCCAGCAGCCAAGATTTCGAAAGGCGAGCCTACGAGCAGTACTTC. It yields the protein CASSQDFERRAYEQYF.

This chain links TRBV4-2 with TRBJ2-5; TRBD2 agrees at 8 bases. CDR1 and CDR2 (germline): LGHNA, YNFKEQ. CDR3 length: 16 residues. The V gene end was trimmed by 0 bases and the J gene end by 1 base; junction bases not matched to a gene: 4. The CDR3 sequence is CASSQEPAGAQETQYF. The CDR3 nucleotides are TGTGCCAGCAGCCAAGAACCAGCGGGGGCCCAAGAGACCCAGTACTTC.

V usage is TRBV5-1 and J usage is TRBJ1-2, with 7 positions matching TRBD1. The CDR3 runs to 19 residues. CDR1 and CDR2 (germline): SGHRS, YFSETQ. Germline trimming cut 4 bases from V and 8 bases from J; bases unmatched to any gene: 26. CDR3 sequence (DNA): TGCGCCAGCAGCACCGCTCCGGGACAGTCCTCTGTTGTGATCGGAGGCTACACCTTC. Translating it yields CASSTAPGQSSVVIGGYTF.

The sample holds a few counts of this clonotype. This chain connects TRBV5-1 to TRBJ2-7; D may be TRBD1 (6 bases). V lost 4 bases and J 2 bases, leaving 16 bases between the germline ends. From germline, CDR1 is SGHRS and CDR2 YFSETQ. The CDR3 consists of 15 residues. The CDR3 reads CASSPETGIPYEQYF. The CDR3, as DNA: TGCGCCAGCAGCCCCGAAACAGGGATCCCCTACGAGCAGTACTTC.

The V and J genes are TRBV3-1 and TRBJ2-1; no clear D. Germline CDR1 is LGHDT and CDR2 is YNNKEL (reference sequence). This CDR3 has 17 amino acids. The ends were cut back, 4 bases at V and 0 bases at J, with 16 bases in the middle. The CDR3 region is CASSPPLGSLSYNEQFF. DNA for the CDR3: TGTGCCAGCAGCCCCCCCTTGGGTTCTCTCTCCTACAATGAGCAGTTCTTC.

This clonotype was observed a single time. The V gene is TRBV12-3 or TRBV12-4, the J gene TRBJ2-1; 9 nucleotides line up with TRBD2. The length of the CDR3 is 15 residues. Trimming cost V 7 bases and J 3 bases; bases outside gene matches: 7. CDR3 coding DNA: TGTGCCAGCACCTTAGGACTAGCGATCTACAATGAGCAGTTCTTC. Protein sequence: CASTLGLAIYNEQFF.

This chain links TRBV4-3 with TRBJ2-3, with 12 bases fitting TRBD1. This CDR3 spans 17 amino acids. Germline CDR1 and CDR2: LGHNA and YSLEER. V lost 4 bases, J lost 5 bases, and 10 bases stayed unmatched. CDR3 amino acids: CASSRMGDRGLGDTQYF. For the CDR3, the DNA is TGCGCCAGCAGCCGGATGGGGGACAGGGGGCTCGGAGATACGCAGTATTTT.

The CDR3 sequence is CASSPGEPGAGELFF. CDR3 nucleotides: TGCGCCAGCAGCCCTGGGGAGCCGGGGGCTGGGGAGCTGTTTTTT. This chain links TRBV4-1 with TRBJ2-2; tentatively, D is TRBD1 or TRBD2 (6 bases each). CDR1 MGHRA and CDR2 YSYEKL come from the germline V gene. Trimming stripped 4 bases from V and 8 bases from J, with 17 bases between. This CDR3 has 15 residues.

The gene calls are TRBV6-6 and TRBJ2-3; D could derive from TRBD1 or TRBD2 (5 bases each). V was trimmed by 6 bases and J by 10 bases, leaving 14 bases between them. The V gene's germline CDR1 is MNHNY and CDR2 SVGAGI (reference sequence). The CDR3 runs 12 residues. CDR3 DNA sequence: TGTGCCAGCAGCCCGTCGGGACGAGCGCAGTATTTT. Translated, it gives CASSPSGRAQYF.

The CDR3 sequence is CASSSHLPEGGRYF. CDR3 DNA sequence: TGTGCCAGCAGCTCCCATCTTCCGGAGGGGGGCAGGTACTTC. J is TRBJ2-7 and V is TRBV14, with D possibly being TRBD1 or TRBD2 (6 bases each). The CDR3 covers 14 residues. The ends were cut back, 5 bases at V and 12 bases at J, with 23 bases in the middle. Germline CDR1 SGHDN, CDR2 FVKESK.

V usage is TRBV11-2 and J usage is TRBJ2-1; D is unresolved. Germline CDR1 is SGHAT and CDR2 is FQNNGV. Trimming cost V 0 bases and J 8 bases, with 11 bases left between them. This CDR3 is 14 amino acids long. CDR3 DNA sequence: TGTGCCAGCAGCTTAGATGTTGGTATCCATGAGCAGTTCTTC. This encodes CASSLDVGIHEQFF.

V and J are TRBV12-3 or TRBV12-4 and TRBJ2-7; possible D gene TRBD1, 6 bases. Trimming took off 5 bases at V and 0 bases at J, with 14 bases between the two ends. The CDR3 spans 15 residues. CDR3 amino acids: CASSVGQTLSYEQYF. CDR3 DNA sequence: TGTGCCAGCAGTGTGGGACAAACTCTCTCCTACGAGCAGTACTTC.

CDR3 DNA sequence: TGTGCCACCAGCAGAGCCTCCGGGACAGGGAGGGATGAGCAGTTCTTC. Translating it yields CATSRASGTGRDEQFF. The chain carries TRBV15 and TRBJ2-1; 9 bases are a match to TRBD1. Germline V gives CDR1 LNHNV, CDR2 YYDKDF (reference sequence). After removal of 1 base from V and 8 bases from J, the junction contained 9 bases not matched to a gene. The CDR3 sequence is 16 residues long. Looking up the rest from reference TRBV15 and TRBJ2-1 gives the full variable domain: DAMVIQNPRYQVTQFGKPVTLSCSQTLNHNVMYWYQQKSSQAPKLLFHYYDKDFNNEADTPDNFQSRRPNTSFCFLDIRSPGLGDTAMYLCATSRASGTGRDEQFFGPGTRLTVL.

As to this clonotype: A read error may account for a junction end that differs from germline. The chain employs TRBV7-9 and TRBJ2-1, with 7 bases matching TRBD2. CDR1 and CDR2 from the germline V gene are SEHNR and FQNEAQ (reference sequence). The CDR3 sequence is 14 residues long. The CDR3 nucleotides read TGTGCCATCAGCTCGGGGGGCTCCTACAATGAGCAGTTCTTC. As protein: CAISSGGSYNEQFF. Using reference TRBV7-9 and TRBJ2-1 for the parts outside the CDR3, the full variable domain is DTGVSQNPRHKITKRGQNVTFRCDPISEHNRLYWYRQTLGQGPEFLTYFQNEAQLEKSRLLSDRFSAERPKGSFSTLEIQRTEQGDSAMYLCAISSGGSYNEQFFGPGTRLTVL.

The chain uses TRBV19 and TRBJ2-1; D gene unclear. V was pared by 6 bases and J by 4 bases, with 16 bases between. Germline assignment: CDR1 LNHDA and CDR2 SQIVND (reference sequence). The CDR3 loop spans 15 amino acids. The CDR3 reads CASSLDRPFYNEQFF. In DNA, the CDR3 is TGTGCCAGTAGCCTGGACCGGCCCTTTTACAATGAGCAGTTCTTC.

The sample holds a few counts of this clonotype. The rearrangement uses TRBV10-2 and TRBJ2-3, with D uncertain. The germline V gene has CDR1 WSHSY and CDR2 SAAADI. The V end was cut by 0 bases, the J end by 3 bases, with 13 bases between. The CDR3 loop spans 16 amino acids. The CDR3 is CASSESGLESTDTQYF. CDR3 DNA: TGCGCCAGCAGTGAGTCTGGGCTGGAATCGACAGATACGCAGTATTTT.

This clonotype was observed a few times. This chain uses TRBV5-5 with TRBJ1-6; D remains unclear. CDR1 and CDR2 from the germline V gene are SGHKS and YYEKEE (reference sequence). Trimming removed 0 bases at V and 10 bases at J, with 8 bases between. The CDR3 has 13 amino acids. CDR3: CASSLEGFSPLHF. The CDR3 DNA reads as TGTGCCAGCAGCTTGGAAGGGTTCTCACCCCTCCACTTT.

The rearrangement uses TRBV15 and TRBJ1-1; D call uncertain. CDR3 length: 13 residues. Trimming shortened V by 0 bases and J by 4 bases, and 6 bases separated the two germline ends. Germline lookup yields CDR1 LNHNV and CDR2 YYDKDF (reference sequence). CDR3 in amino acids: CATSREEGTEAFF. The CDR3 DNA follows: TGTGCCACCAGCAGAGAAGAGGGCACTGAAGCTTTCTTT.

DNA for the CDR3: TGTGCCAGCTCTCCCGCCCTGTTGACCGGGGAGCTGTTTTTT. Its translation: CASSPALLTGELFF. The rearrangement joins TRBV18 to TRBJ2-2; D is ambiguous. The CDR3 loop spans 14 amino acids. CDR1 and CDR2 (germline): KGHSH, LQKENI. Trimming cost V 6 bases and J 5 bases, with 13 bases left between them.

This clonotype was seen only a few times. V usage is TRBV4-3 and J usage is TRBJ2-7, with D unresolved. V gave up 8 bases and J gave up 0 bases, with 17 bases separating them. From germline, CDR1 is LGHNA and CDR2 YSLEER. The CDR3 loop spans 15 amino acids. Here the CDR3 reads CASPGQARFSYEQYF. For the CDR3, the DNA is TGCGCCAGCCCCGGTCAGGCTCGTTTCTCCTACGAGCAGTACTTC.

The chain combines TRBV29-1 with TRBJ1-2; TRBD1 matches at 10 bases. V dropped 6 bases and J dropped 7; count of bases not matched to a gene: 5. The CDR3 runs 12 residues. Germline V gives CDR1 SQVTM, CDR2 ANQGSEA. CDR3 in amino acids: CSVGTGARGYTF. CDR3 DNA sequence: TGCAGCGTGGGGACAGGGGCCCGTGGCTACACCTTC.

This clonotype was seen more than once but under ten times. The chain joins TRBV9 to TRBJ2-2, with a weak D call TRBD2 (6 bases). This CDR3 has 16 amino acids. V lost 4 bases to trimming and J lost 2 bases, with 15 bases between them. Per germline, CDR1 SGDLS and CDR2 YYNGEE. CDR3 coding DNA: TGTGCCAGCAGCCCGAGGGGACTCGCTAACACCGGGGAGCTGTTTTTT. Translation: CASSPRGLANTGELFF.

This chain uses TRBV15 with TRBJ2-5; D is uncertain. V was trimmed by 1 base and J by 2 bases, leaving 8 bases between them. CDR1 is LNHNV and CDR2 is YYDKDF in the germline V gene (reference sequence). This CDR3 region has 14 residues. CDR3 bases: TGTGCCACCAGCAGAGGGGCGGAACAAGAGACCCAGTACTTC. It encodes CATSRGAEQETQYF.

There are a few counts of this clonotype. This CDR3 is CSAGVPSLVTDTQYF. The CDR3 bases are TGCAGTGCCGGAGTCCCATCCCTAGTGACAGATACGCAGTATTTT. The J gene is TRBJ2-3, the V gene TRBV20-1; D is ambiguous. The CDR3 sequence is 15 residues long. Trimming left V 6 bases short and J 3 bases short, with 19 bases between. Looked up from germline, CDR1 is DFQATT and CDR2 is SNEGSKA (reference sequence).